This T cell receptor beta chain emerged from a study of CD8 T cells in Susac syndrome. It was negative isolation that provided the CD8+ and CD4+ T cells, whereas TEMRA cells were enriched by FACS. V lost 0 bases and J lost 0; bases outside the gene matches: 4. Germline V gene lookup returns CDR1 SGHRS and CDR2 YFSETQ. This CDR3 region has 16 residues. Roughly 0.45 to 1 ug RNA was reverse transcribed with random hexamers. Amplification of TCR beta CDR3 by immunoSEQ multiplex PCR spanned 54 Vbeta and 13 Jbeta. From the immunoSEQ multiplex PCR reads, TCRdb called clonotypes with MiXCR, one entry per CDR3 protein. Seen here are 120,000 or so distinct CDR3 sequences, roughly 93% observed once, and the top ten hold roughly 0.088%.

V is TRBV5-1 and J is TRBJ2-3; 7 bases line up with TRBD1. This TCR was recovered from a human donor with multiple sclerosis. Sequenced material: CD4+ T cells from PBMCs. The CDR3 DNA sequence: TGCGCCAGCAGCTTGGGACAGGGCCTCAGCACAGATACGCAGTATTTT. Amino acid sequence: CASSLGQGLSTDTQYF.